This TCR beta chain was identified in a study of blood T cell repertoires in COVID-19. The data were produced by immunoSEQ multiplex PCR, yet TCRdb's version contains in-frame clones alone and is incomplete. The sample contains roughly 76,000 clones, roughly 80% of which appear only once. Only one count was recorded for this clone. Trimming pared 1 base from V and 2 bases from J, leaving 11 bases between. The CDR3 has 15 amino acids. Germline assignment: CDR1 SEHNR and CDR2 FQNEAQ (reference sequence). The clonotype originates from a woman in her 70s with acute or convalescent COVID-19. The sample was peripheral blood. V gene TRBV7-9 combines with J gene TRBJ2-5; D may be TRBD2 (5 bases). Here the CDR3 reads CASSLGGSGQETQYF. CDR3 nucleotides: TGTGCCAGCAGCTTAGGTGGGAGTGGGCAAGAGACCCAGTACTTC.